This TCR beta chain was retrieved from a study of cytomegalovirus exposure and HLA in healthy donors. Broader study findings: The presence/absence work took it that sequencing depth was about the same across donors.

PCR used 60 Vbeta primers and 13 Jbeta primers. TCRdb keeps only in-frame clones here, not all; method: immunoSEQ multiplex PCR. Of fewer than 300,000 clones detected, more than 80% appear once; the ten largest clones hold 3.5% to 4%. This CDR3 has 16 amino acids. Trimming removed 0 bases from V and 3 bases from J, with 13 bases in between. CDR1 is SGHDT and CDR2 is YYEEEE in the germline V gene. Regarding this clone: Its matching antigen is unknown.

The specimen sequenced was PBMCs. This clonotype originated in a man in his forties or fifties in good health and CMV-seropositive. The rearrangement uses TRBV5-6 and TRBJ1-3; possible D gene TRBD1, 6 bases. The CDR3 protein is CASSLVRGAHGNTIYF. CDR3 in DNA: TGTGCCAGCAGCTTGGTGCGGGGGGCTCATGGAAACACCATATATTTT. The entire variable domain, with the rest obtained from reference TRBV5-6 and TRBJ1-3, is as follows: DAGVTQSPTHLIKTRGQQVTLRCSPKSGHDTVSWYQQALGQGPQFIFQYYEEEERQRGNFPDRFSGHQFPNYSSELNVNALLLGDSALYLCASSLVRGAHGNTIYFGEGSWLTVV.